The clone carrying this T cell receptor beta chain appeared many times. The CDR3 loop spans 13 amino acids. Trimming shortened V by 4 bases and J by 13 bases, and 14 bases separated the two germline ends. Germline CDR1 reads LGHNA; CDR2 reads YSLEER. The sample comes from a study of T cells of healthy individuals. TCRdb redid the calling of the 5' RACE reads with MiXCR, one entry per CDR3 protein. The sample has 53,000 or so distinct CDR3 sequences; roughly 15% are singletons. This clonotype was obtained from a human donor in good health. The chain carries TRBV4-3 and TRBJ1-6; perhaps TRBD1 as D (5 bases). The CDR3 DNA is TGCGCCAGCAGCCGTGGGACGGCAAGGCCCCTCCACTTT. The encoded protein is CASSRGTARPLHF.